The 31 T cell receptor beta chains presented below share a single source sample, sequenced in a study of T cell responses to AZD1222 COVID-19 vaccine. Measured with immunoSEQ multiplex PCR; TCRdb has only the in-frame clones, and not every one. This sample has fewer than 200,000 clones, with 85% to 90% found just once. This material consisted of peripheral blood, taken on day 0 of AZD1222 vaccination. The receptors were sampled from an adult in good health.

V gene TRBV6-1 combines with J gene TRBJ2-6; a weak D match, TRBD1 (6 bases). CDR1 and CDR2 from the germline V gene are MNHNS and SASEGT. The ends were cut back, 4 bases at V and 2 bases at J, with 15 bases in the middle. This CDR3 is 17 amino acids long. Here the CDR3 DNA reads TGTGCCAGCAGTGCCCTAGGGACAAGACCTGGGGCCAACGTCCTGACTTTC. It codes for CASSALGTRPGANVLTF.

In its sample, this clone was seen once. The CDR3 here is CASSPPAGSSYNSPLHF. The CDR3 DNA follows: TGTGCCAGCAGCCCCCCCGCTGGAAGCTCCTATAATTCACCCCTCCACTTT. This chain connects TRBV7-9 to TRBJ1-6, with no clear D. This CDR3 spans 17 amino acids. The germline V and J ends were trimmed by 5 bases and 0 bases, with 14 bases remaining between them. CDR1 and CDR2 from the germline V gene are SEHNR and FQNEAQ (reference sequence).

This chain joins TRBV6-5 and TRBJ2-1; D is possibly TRBD1 or TRBD2 (5 bases each). The germline V gene encodes CDR1 MNHEY and CDR2 SVGAGI. V lost 6 bases and J 0 bases, leaving 12 bases between the germline ends. The CDR3 extends over 15 amino acids. This chain's CDR3 is CASRGTWSSYNEQFF. For the CDR3, the DNA is TGTGCCAGCAGGGGGACCTGGAGCTCCTACAATGAGCAGTTCTTC.

This clone was observed a single time. J is TRBJ1-6 and V is TRBV2; D is perhaps TRBD1 (5 bases). Germline V gives CDR1 SNHLY, CDR2 FYNNEI. The CDR3 covers 14 residues. Between the trimmed V and J ends, which lost 7 bases and 0 bases, there was a span of 7 bases. CDR3 nucleotide sequence: TGTGCCAGCAAGGGGAGCTCCTATAATTCACCCCTCCACTTT. Amino acids: CASKGSSYNSPLHF.

The rearrangement links TRBV4-2 to TRBJ1-4; D unclear. Germline loops: CDR1 LGHNA, CDR2 YNFKEQ. The CDR3 runs 14 residues. The V end lost 4 bases, the J end lost 8 bases, and 14 bases lay between the germline ends. CDR3 residues: CASSPNLGEEKLFF. In DNA, the CDR3 is TGTGCCAGCAGCCCGAACTTGGGCGAAGAAAAACTGTTTTTT.

J is TRBJ1-3 and V is TRBV19; 8 bases are shared with TRBD1. Germline loops: CDR1 LNHDA, CDR2 SQIVND (reference sequence). The CDR3 sequence is 15 residues long. The V and J ends lost 8 bases and 0 bases, in that order; junction bases with no gene match: 6. The CDR3 region is CASEDRANSGNTIYF. CDR3 in DNA: TGTGCCAGTGAGGACAGGGCAAACTCTGGAAACACCATATATTTT.

The genes are TRBV3-1 (or the pseudogene TRBV3-2) and TRBJ2-3; no firm D call. The germline V and J ends were trimmed by 9 bases and 3 bases, with 7 bases remaining between them. Looked up from germline, CDR1 is LGHDT and CDR2 is YNNKEL (reference sequence). This CDR3 has 11 amino acids. This CDR3 reads CASGSTDTQYF. DNA for the CDR3: TGTGCCAGTGGAAGTACAGATACGCAGTATTTT.

This clone has more than one count but fewer than ten. This chain joins TRBV7-9 and TRBJ2-7; TRBD1 or TRBD2 may be the D gene (5 bases each). V lost 8 bases and J 0 bases, leaving 8 bases between the germline ends. The CDR3 runs to 12 residues. Germline V gives CDR1 SEHNR, CDR2 FQNEAQ (reference sequence). CDR3 amino acids: CASEGSSYEQYF. Here the CDR3 DNA reads TGTGCCAGCGAGGGGAGCTCCTACGAGCAGTACTTC.

The chain joins TRBV11-2 to TRBJ2-3, with D perhaps given as TRBD1 or TRBD2 (5 bases each). CDR3 length: 12 amino acids. The germline V and J ends were trimmed by 6 bases and 6 bases, with 10 bases remaining between them. CDR1 is SGHAT, CDR2 FQNNGV, per germline. In DNA form, the CDR3 reads TGTGCCAGCAGTAGGGACGGGGATACGCAGTATTTT. Translated, it gives CASSRDGDTQYF.

V gene TRBV7-7 combines with J gene TRBJ2-3; TRBD1 is a possible D gene (5 bases). Looked up from germline, CDR1 is SSHAT and CDR2 is FNYEAQ (reference sequence). The CDR3 runs to 15 residues. Deletions cut 1 base from V and 2 bases from J, with 10 bases between. The CDR3 region has the DNA TGTGCCAGCAGCTTAGGGGGCGGTCCCACAGATACGCAGTATTTT. Protein product: CASSLGGGPTDTQYF.

This chain connects TRBV7-9 to TRBJ1-2; D unclear. The CDR3 contains 14 residues. The germline V gene encodes CDR1 SEHNR and CDR2 FQNEAQ (reference sequence). The V and J ends lost 2 bases and 6 bases respectively, with 13 bases between them. This CDR3 reads CASSLSWAENGYTF. DNA for the CDR3: TGTGCCAGCAGCTTAAGCTGGGCAGAGAATGGCTACACCTTC.

DNA for the CDR3: TGCAGCGTTTATACTGGACAGGGAACCTATAGCAATCAGCCCCAGCATTTT. This sequence encodes CSVYTGQGTYSNQPQHF. This sequence joins TRBV29-1 and TRBJ1-5; TRBD1 aligns across 8 bases. The CDR3 is made up of 17 amino acids. Per germline, CDR1 SQVTM and CDR2 ANQGSEA. Germline trimming cut 5 bases from V and 0 bases from J; bases unmatched to any gene: 12.

The CDR3: CASSFKPGQGYGYTF. CDR3 nucleotide sequence: TGTGCCAGCAGTTTTAAACCGGGACAGGGCTATGGCTACACCTTC. The chain has TRBV6-5 and TRBJ1-2; TRBD1 agrees at 9 bases. Looked up from germline, CDR1 is MNHEY and CDR2 is SVGAGI. Trimming removed 4 bases from V and 4 bases from J; junction bases left unmatched: 7. This CDR3 comprises 15 residues.

The chain carries TRBV2 and TRBJ1-2; 9 bases align to TRBD1. The CDR3 covers 15 residues. CDR1 SNHLY and CDR2 FYNNEI come from the germline V gene. Unmatched junction bases numbered 4, after V lost 4 bases and J lost 1 base. This CDR3 reads CASSGGQGVNYGYTF. CDR3 coding DNA: TGTGCCAGCAGTGGGGGACAGGGAGTTAACTATGGCTACACCTTC. Full variable domain (outside the CDR3, taken from reference TRBV2 and TRBJ1-2): EPEVTQTPSHQVTQMGQEVILRCVPISNHLYFYWYRQILGQKVEFLVSFYNNEISEKSEIFDDQFSVERPDGSNFTLKIRSTKLEDSAMYFCASSGGQGVNYGYTFGSGTRLTVV.

The chain recombines TRBV19 with TRBJ1-5; possible D gene TRBD1, 5 bases. Germline CDR1 reads LNHDA; CDR2 reads SQIVND (reference sequence). The germline V and J ends were trimmed by 7 bases and 0 bases, with 13 bases remaining between them. This CDR3 has 15 residues. The CDR3 DNA sequence: TGTGCCAGTACCAGGACACCCGATAGCAATCAGCCCCAGCATTTT. It specifies CASTRTPDSNQPQHF. Complete variable domain (other parts from reference TRBV19 and TRBJ1-5): DGGITQSPKYLFRKEGQNVTLSCEQNLNHDAMYWYRQDPGQGLRLIYYSQIVNDFQKGDIAEGYSVSREKKESFPLTVTSAQKNPTAFYLCASTRTPDSNQPQHFGDGTRLSIL.

DNA of the CDR3: TGTGCCAGCAGTTACTCGCCTAGCGGTAACAATGAGCAGTTCTTC. Translating it yields CASSYSPSGNNEQFF. The chain links TRBV6-5 to TRBJ2-1; the match to TRBD2 covers 7 bases. The CDR3 consists of 15 residues. CDR1 is MNHEY and CDR2 is SVGAGI in the germline V gene. V lost 0 bases to trimming and J lost 5 bases; unmatched junction nucleotides: 4.

The chain couples TRBV6-2 or TRBV6-3 to TRBJ2-3; D call uncertain. Per germline, CDR1 MNHEY and CDR2 SVGEGT. Trimming stripped 5 bases from V and 1 base from J, with 16 bases between. This CDR3 contains 16 residues. The CDR3 sequence is CASSPWRPGGTDTQYF. The CDR3 DNA reads as TGTGCCAGCAGTCCCTGGCGGCCGGGCGGCACAGATACGCAGTATTTT.

The chain links TRBV12-3 or TRBV12-4 to TRBJ2-1; no reliable D call. The CDR3 runs to 13 residues. The V gene lost 10 bases and the J gene lost 7 bases, with 17 bases spanning the gap. The CDR3 loop reads CATAPVVPNEQFF. The DNA for the CDR3 is TGTGCCACCGCCCCTGTCGTCCCTAATGAGCAGTTCTTC.

The rearrangement joins TRBV18 to TRBJ2-7, with 13 positions matching TRBD2. CDR3 length equals 15 residues. The germline CDR1 and CDR2 sequences are KGHSH and LQKENI. With V trimmed by 3 bases and J by 4 bases, 3 bases remained unmatched. The CDR3 is CASSPGTSGKYEQYF. The CDR3 nucleotides are TGTGCCAGCTCACCCGGGACTAGCGGGAAGTACGAGCAGTACTTC. Looking up the rest from reference TRBV18 and TRBJ2-7 gives the full variable domain: NAGVMQNPRHLVRRRGQEARLRCSPMKGHSHVYWYRQLPEEGLKFMVYLQKENIIDESGMPKERFSAEFPKEGPSILRIQQVVRGDSAAYFCASSPGTSGKYEQYFGPGTRLTVT.

The chain employs TRBV7-2 and TRBJ2-7, with D hard to call. CDR1 SGHTA and CDR2 FQGNSA come from the germline V gene. V was trimmed by 5 bases and J by 5 bases, leaving 13 bases between them. The CDR3 contains 13 residues. This chain's CDR3 is CASSRGSLDEQYF. CDR3 coding DNA: TGTGCCAGCAGCCGAGGAAGCTTGGACGAGCAGTACTTC.

The chain uses TRBV5-1 and TRBJ2-4; 7 nucleotides match TRBD1. Germline CDR1 reads SGHRS; CDR2 reads YFSETQ. CDR3 size: 15 residues. Losses at the gene ends were 3 bases for V and 4 bases for J; bases not matched to a gene: 7. The CDR3: CASSWGGGQKNIQYF. Written as DNA, the CDR3 is TGCGCCAGCAGCTGGGGTGGGGGACAGAAAAACATTCAGTACTTC.

The chain has TRBV28 and TRBJ1-2; the match to TRBD1 covers 7 bases. CDR3 length: 13 amino acids. CDR1 and CDR2 from the germline V gene are MDHEN and SYDVKM. The junction had 6 bases not matched to a gene; V was cut back by 6 bases and J by 5 bases. CDR3: CASSNNRGYGYTF. The CDR3 region has the DNA TGTGCCAGCAGCAATAACAGGGGTTATGGCTACACCTTC.

V gene TRBV30 combines with J gene TRBJ2-5; D is perhaps TRBD1 or TRBD2 (5 bases each). Germline V CDR1 and CDR2: GTSNPN, SVGIG (reference sequence). The CDR3 is made up of 12 amino acids. The V end was cut by 5 bases, the J end by 5 bases, with 12 bases between. CDR3 region: CAWGRDGETQYF. The CDR3 DNA is TGTGCCTGGGGCCGGGACGGGGAGACCCAGTACTTC.

V usage is TRBV4-2 and J usage is TRBJ1-3, with a possible D match to TRBD1 (6 bases). The germline V gene has CDR1 LGHNA and CDR2 YNFKEQ. The germline V and J ends were trimmed by 0 bases and 7 bases, with 16 bases remaining between them. The CDR3 has 16 residues. The CDR3 loop reads CASSQDHGRGRNTIYF. CDR3 nucleotide sequence: TGTGCCAGCAGCCAAGATCACGGCAGGGGTAGGAACACCATATATTTT.

The rearrangement uses TRBV30 and TRBJ2-7; 10 bases align to TRBD1. The germline V gene encodes CDR1 GTSNPN and CDR2 SVGIG (reference sequence). The CDR3 is made up of 13 amino acids. The V segment lost 1 base and the J segment 5 bases; nucleotides outside the gene matches: 2. CDR3 loop: CAWSGDRGNEQYF. The CDR3 coding sequence is TGTGCCTGGAGTGGGGACAGGGGCAACGAGCAGTACTTC.

The rearrangement joins TRBV10-1 to TRBJ2-5; 7 bases are a match to TRBD1. With V trimmed by 4 bases and J by 1 base, 9 bases remained unmatched. This CDR3 spans 16 amino acids. CDR1 is WNHNN, CDR2 SYGVQD, per germline (reference sequence). The CDR3 nucleotides read TGCGCCAGCAGTGGGGGTCCGGGACAGCGCCAAGAGACCCAGTACTTC. It specifies CASSGGPGQRQETQYF.

The V call is TRBV29-1, the J call TRBJ2-2; D gene uncertain. CDR1 is SQVTM and CDR2 is ANQGSEA in the germline V gene. The V gene lost 6 bases and the J gene lost 6 bases, with 17 bases spanning the gap. CDR3 length equals 14 residues. CDR3 residues: CSVGSTANAGELFF. The CDR3 coding sequence is TGCAGCGTCGGAAGCACTGCTAACGCCGGGGAGCTGTTTTTT.

This chain uses TRBV6-5 with TRBJ2-1, with 9 bases that match TRBD2. Germline V gene data show CDR1 as MNHEY and CDR2 as SVGAGI. CDR3 length equals 15 residues. With 4 bases clipped from V and 1 base from J, the junction kept 2 bases outside the gene matches. The CDR3 nucleotides are TGTGCCAGCAGTTTTAGCGGGGGATCCTACAATGAGCAGTTCTTC. This codes for CASSFSGGSYNEQFF.

V is TRBV7-9 and J is TRBJ1-5; TRBD1 aligns across 9 bases. The V gene end was trimmed by 4 bases and the J gene end by 1 base; junction bases not matched to a gene: 2. Germline CDR1 is SEHNR and CDR2 is FQNEAQ (reference sequence). The CDR3 length is 15 residues. The CDR3: CASSSDRGSNQPQHF. CDR3 coding DNA: TGTGCCAGCAGCTCGGACAGGGGCAGCAATCAGCCCCAGCATTTT.

The rearrangement joins TRBV28 to TRBJ2-2; D remains ambiguous. Deletions cut 3 bases from V and 0 bases from J, with 8 bases between. CDR1 is MDHEN and CDR2 is SYDVKM in the germline V gene. The CDR3 consists of 15 residues. CDR3 DNA sequence: TGTGCCAGCAGTTTTGAACAGCCGAACACCGGGGAGCTGTTTTTT. Its translation is CASSFEQPNTGELFF.

This clone has just one count. The chain employs TRBV5-5 and TRBJ2-7; D not certain. CDR3 length: 15 amino acids. Trimming took off 0 bases at V and 4 bases at J, with 14 bases between the two ends. CDR1 and CDR2 from the germline V gene are SGHKS and YYEKEE (reference sequence). CDR3 nucleotide sequence: TGTGCCAGCAGCTTGGCCCCCCCCGGTGAGTACGAGCAGTACTTC. Its protein product is CASSLAPPGEYEQYF.